The next 4 T cell receptor beta chains were all read from a single sample in a study of blood T cell repertoires in COVID-19. Sequencing was performed with immunoSEQ multiplex PCR; in TCRdb, only in-frame clones are kept and a portion is missing. Among around 130,000 clones, around 84% were seen once, and the ten largest hold roughly 2.2%. The sample taken for sequencing was PBMCs or T cells enriched from blood (not recorded which). The receptors were gathered from a man in his forties or fifties with acute COVID-19.

This chain joins TRBV5-4 and TRBJ2-5, with TRBD2 identical over 13 bases. The CDR3 loop spans 15 amino acids. Germline V gene sequence: CDR1 SGHNT, CDR2 YYREEE (reference sequence). V shed 4 bases, J shed 4 bases, and the junction held 4 bases outside the gene matches. CDR3 sequence (DNA): TGTGCCAGCAGCACTAGCGGGGGGGCCGGAGAGACCCAGTACTTC. Translation gives CASSTSGGAGETQYF.

V is TRBV5-1 and J is TRBJ2-1, with 8 bases fitting TRBD2. Germline values: CDR1 SGHRS, CDR2 YFSETQ. The CDR3 sequence is 20 residues long. The V segment lost 4 bases and the J segment 2 bases; nucleotides outside the gene matches: 20. CDR3 protein: CASSPQTSGLAGDPYNEQFF. In DNA form, the CDR3 reads TGCGCCAGCAGCCCCCAAACCTCGGGTCTAGCGGGTGATCCCTACAATGAGCAGTTCTTC.

The chain carries TRBV21-1 and TRBJ2-5; the table gives TRBD2 as D, unverified against the DNA. TRBV21-1 is assigned pseudogene status. CDR3 length equals 16 residues. The CDR3 coding sequence is TGTGCCAGCAGCTCGAAGGGAGGGGAGGGGGAAGAGACCCAGTACTTC. Its translation is CASSSKGGEGEETQYF.

This clone was counted a single time. The chain combines TRBV5-6 with TRBJ1-1, with D unclear. CDR3 length: 15 amino acids. Looked up from germline, CDR1 is SGHDT and CDR2 is YYEEEE. V dropped 5 bases and J dropped 1 base, with 15 bases sitting between them. CDR3 sequence: CASSRGRGKNTEAFF. In nucleotides, the CDR3 is TGTGCCAGCAGTCGCGGACGGGGAAAGAACACTGAAGCTTTCTTT.